This T cell receptor beta chain derives from a study of blood T cell repertoires in COVID-19. Germline CDR1 and CDR2: MNHEY and SMNVEV (reference sequence). V shed 11 bases, J shed 9 bases, and the junction held 3 bases outside the gene matches. The CDR3 is 10 amino acids. Original data processing: Reference gene primer amplification gave nucleated cell count estimates. Sequenced by immunoSEQ multiplex PCR; TCRdb stores in-frame clones only, minus some. That table supplies the V and J calls and clone size; D and trimming were determined from the DNA. The sample has over 40,000 clones; around 90% are singletons.

The sample comprised peripheral blood. This TCR was recovered from a human donor in a cohort sampled during active COVID-19. This chain uses TRBV27 with TRBJ2-1, with 8 bases matching TRBD1. In DNA form, the CDR3 reads TGTGCCCTCACAGGGGGTGAGCAGTTCTTC. It codes for CALTGGEQFF.